This T cell receptor (beta chain) was identified in a study of T cell changes during pregnancy in multiple sclerosis. Sequencing used immunoSEQ multiplex PCR; TCRdb keeps in-frame clones, though not all of them. There are about 20,000 clones in the sample; 88% occur only once, and roughly 7% lies in the top ten. This clonotype was obtained from a female donor in good health, enrolled as a control in a pregnancy study. The input for sequencing was CD8+ T cells from peripheral blood mononuclear cells, taken in the third trimester of pregnancy.

The CDR3 region is CAWSHGLLEAFF. The CDR3 bases are TGTGCCTGGAGTCACGGACTTCTTGAAGCTTTCTTT. The chain links TRBV30 to TRBJ1-1; D not certain. This CDR3 comprises 12 residues. Trimming cost V 2 bases and J 7 bases, with 11 bases left between them. CDR1 and CDR2 (germline): GTSNPN, SVGIG (reference sequence).